This T cell receptor beta chain is drawn from a study of blood T cell repertoires in COVID-19. Individuals aged roughly 18 to 100 years were recruited from roughly 23 US areas. Trimming removed 5 bases at V and 4 bases at J, with 10 bases between. Germline CDR1 is SGHTA and CDR2 is FQGNSA. The CDR3 spans 13 residues. TCRdb's copy holds only in-frame clones and misses some; the assay was immunoSEQ multiplex PCR. The table lists approximately 200,000 clones, 75% to 90% of them singletons, with 1.2% in the top ten. Sample: PBMCs or T cells enriched from blood (not recorded which). The chain joins TRBV7-2 to TRBJ2-3, with D possibly being TRBD1 (6 bases). The TCR comes from a man aged 25 to 40 who had recovered from COVID-19. In DNA, the CDR3 is TGTGCCAGCAGCAACAGGGTTCCAGATACGCAGTATTTT. Translation gives CASSNRVPDTQYF.